These T cell receptor beta chains were read from a single sample in a study of Graves' ophthalmopathy and Graves' hyperthyroidism. TCRdb called the multiplex PCR reads again in MiXCR, with one record for every CDR3 protein. The repertoire holds around 660,000 distinct CDR3 sequences, with approximately 39% as singletons. The sequenced sample was peripheral blood. The receptors were sampled from an adult man with Graves' ophthalmopathy. The CDR3 runs from the conserved cysteine through the conserved F or W.

>TRBJ2-5|TRBV29-1
CSVEASGRAGETQYF
>TRBJ2-7|TRBV7-8
CASSLDLDREQYF
>TRBJ1-5|TRBV10-3
CAISEGPGQGLNQPQHF
>TRBJ2-5|TRBV10-3
CAIRAGWETQYF
>TRBJ1-5|TRBV10-3
CAISEGQGARTQHF
>TRBJ2-5|TRBV5-1
CASSPGQAGRETQYF
>TRBJ1-1|TRBV12-3/TRBV12-4
CASSFLGTEAFF
>TRBJ2-3|TRBV6-1
CASRRQGTEGRNTQYF
>TRBJ2-7|TRBV11-2
CASSQGPSSSYEQYF
>TRBJ2-3|TRBV29-1
CSYTSTDTQYF
>TRBJ2-7|TRBV19
CASSPVNRGTYEQYF
>TRBJ2-7|TRBV20-1
CSARGTAGHEQYF
>TRBJ2-7|TRBV14
CASSQGAHSETWYF
>-|TRBV2
CASSSDRAMVGIQYF
>TRBJ2-2|TRBV20-1
CSARGRDYGELFF
>TRBJ1-2|TRBV20-1
CSARERDRGSVYYGYTF
>TRBJ1-1|TRBV7-3
CASSQGNPGTYTEAFF
>TRBJ1-5|TRBV7-8
CASSYRGPREQPQHF
>TRBJ2-7|TRBV10-3
CAISYRGQRYEQYF
>TRBJ2-7|TRBV12-3/TRBV12-4
CASSLEAGATLREQYF
>TRBJ2-5|TRBV10-3
CAISAPTGGEETQYF
>TRBJ1-2|TRBV7-6
CASSPWGGTGGGNGYTF
>TRBJ1-1|TRBV25-1
CAWSRDSYIEAFF
>TRBJ1-5|TRBV2
CASSSRGSYEHF
>TRBJ2-7|TRBV27
CASSHRDRVSYEQYF
>TRBJ2-5|TRBV11-2
CASSLAFGPETQYF
>TRBJ1-1|TRBV20-1
CSARSPDRGTFF
>TRBJ2-6|TRBV7-2
CASSSTRLAGGPSGANVLTF
>TRBJ2-5|TRBV9
CASSAWMLAGKETQYF
>TRBJ1-4|TRBV10-3
CAIRGTESGGEKLFF
>TRBJ1-4|TRBV18
CASSRYTEEKLFF
>TRBJ2-7|TRBV5-1
CASSLAVPYEQYF
>TRBJ2-6|TRBV20-1
CSAPRANVLTF
>TRBJ2-5|TRBV7-8
CASSDRGRLETQYF
>TRBJ1-2|TRBV29-1
CSPGQGGYGYTF
>TRBJ1-4|TRBV11-3
CASSLGQGIGRLFF
>TRBJ2-7|TRBV20-1
CSADTGGYEQYF
>TRBJ2-2|TRBV7-9
CASSLMTGGHTGELFF
>TRBJ1-6|TRBV5-1
CASSSGQNNSPLHF
>TRBJ1-6|TRBV24-1
CANPGQLNSPLHF
>TRBJ2-2|TRBV19
CASSVQGANTGELFF